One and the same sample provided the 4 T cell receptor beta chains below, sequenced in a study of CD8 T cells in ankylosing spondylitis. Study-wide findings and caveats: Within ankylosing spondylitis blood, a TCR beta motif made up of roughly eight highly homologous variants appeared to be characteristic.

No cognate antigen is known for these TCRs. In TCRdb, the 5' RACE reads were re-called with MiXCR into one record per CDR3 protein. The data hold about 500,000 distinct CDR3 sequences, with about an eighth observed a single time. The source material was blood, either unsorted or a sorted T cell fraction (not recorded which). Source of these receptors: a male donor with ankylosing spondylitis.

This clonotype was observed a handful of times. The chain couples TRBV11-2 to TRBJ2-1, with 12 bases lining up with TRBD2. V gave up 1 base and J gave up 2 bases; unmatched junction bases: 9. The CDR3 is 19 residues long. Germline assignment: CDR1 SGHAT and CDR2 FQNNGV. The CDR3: CASSLGTSGTSPTYNEQFF. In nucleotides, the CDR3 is TGTGCCAGCAGCTTAGGGACTAGCGGGACGTCACCTACCTACAATGAGCAGTTCTTC.

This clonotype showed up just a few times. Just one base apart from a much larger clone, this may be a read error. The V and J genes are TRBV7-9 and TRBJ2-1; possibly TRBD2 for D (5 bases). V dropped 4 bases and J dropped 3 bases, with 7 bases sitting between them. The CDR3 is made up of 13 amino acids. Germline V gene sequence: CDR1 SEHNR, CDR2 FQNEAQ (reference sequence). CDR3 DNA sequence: TGTGCCAGCAGCTCCCGGGACTACAATGAGCAGTTCTTC. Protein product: CASSSRDYNEQFF.

The CDR3 protein is CASSARRGNTGELFF. The CDR3 DNA reads TGTGCCAGCAGCGCGAGGCGGGGAAACACCGGGGAGCTGTTTTTT. The rearrangement joins TRBV7-9 to TRBJ2-2; the D gene is possibly TRBD2 (6 bases). V was shortened by 5 bases and J by 2 bases, with 12 bases between the two germline ends. Germline CDR1 SEHNR, CDR2 FQNEAQ (reference sequence). The CDR3 spans 15 residues. The full variable domain, with the rest looked up from reference TRBV7-9 and TRBJ2-2, is DTGVSQNPRHKITKRGQNVTFRCDPISEHNRLYWYRQTLGQGPEFLTYFQNEAQLEKSRLLSDRFSAERPKGSFSTLEIQRTEQGDSAMYLCASSARRGNTGELFFGEGSRLTVL.

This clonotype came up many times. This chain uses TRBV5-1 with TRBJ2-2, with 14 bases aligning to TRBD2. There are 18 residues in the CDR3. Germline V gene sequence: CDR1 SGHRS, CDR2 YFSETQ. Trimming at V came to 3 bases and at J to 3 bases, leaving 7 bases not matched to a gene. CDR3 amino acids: CASSSGGTSGRYTGELFF. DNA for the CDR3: TGCGCCAGCAGCTCGGGAGGGACTAGCGGGAGATACACCGGGGAGCTGTTTTTT.